These T cell receptor beta chains were read from a single sample in a study of CD8 T cells in Susac syndrome. One entry per CDR3 protein results from TCRdb running MiXCR on the immunoSEQ multiplex PCR reads. Seen here are roughly 180,000 distinct CDR3 sequences, about 95% observed once, and the top ten hold less than 0.12%. Sample: CD4+ T cells from PBMCs. Every receptor here comes from a human donor in good health. The CDR3 runs from the conserved cysteine through the conserved F or W. A D gene is named only where the DNA matches it firmly. Not every row has a clone size; where given, it reads once, few, many or a size class.

v_call	j_call	clone_size	d_call	cdr3_nt	cdr3_aa
TRBV20-1	TRBJ2-1	once	-	TGCAGTGCTAGAAAGAACAATGAGCAGTTCTTC	CSARKNNEQFF
TRBV19	TRBJ1-1	-	-	TGTGCCAGTACACATCAGGGGATTAACACTGAAGCTTTCTTT	CASTHQGINTEAFF
TRBV15	TRBJ2-5	-	TRBD2	TGTGCCACCAGCGGCGGACTAGCGGGACTCGAGACCCAGTACTTC	CATSGGLAGLETQYF
TRBV28	TRBJ2-7	-	TRBD2	TGTGCCAGCAGCGGGGGGTCGCTCTACGAGCAGTACTTC	CASSGGSLYEQYF
TRBV9	TRBJ1-1	few	-	TGTGCCAGCAGCGTGGCGGAGAACACTGAAGCTTTCTTT	CASSVAENTEAFF
TRBV9	TRBJ2-5	-	-	TGTGCCAGCAGCGTAGGCGGATCCCGTCAAGAGACCCAGTACTTC	CASSVGGSRQETQYF
TRBV30	TRBJ1-4	-	-	TGTGCCTGGGGACTAGGGGGTGAAAAACTGTTTTTT	CAWGLGGEKLFF
TRBV6-5	TRBJ1-2	-	TRBD1	TGTGCCAGCAGGAAGACAGGGGTCAACTATGGCTACACCTTC	CASRKTGVNYGYTF
TRBV18	TRBJ2-1	-	TRBD1	TGTGCCAGCCACGCCGGGACAGGGGACTACAATGAGCAGTTCTTC	CASHAGTGDYNEQFF
TRBV7-9	TRBJ2-5	-	TRBD1	TGTGCCAGCAGCCCGGGACAGATGCTGGGGGCCCAGTACTTC	CASSPGQMLGAQYF
TRBV11-2	TRBJ2-1	-	-	TGTGCCAGCAGCTTAGAGTATCACTGGGCATACAATGAGCAGTTCTTC	CASSLEYHWAYNEQFF
TRBV14	TRBJ2-1	-	-	TGTGCCAGCAGCCAAGATCTGCGGTTTAACAATGAGCAGTTCTTC	CASSQDLRFNNEQFF
TRBV12-3/TRBV12-4	TRBJ2-1	-	TRBD1	TGTGCCAGCAGACCGGGACAGGGCTACAATGAGCAGTTCTTC	CASRPGQGYNEQFF
TRBV20-1	TRBJ2-3	-	-	TGCAGTGCTAGAGAAGCTGGGCGAATGTATAGCACAGATACGCAGTATTTT	CSAREAGRMYSTDTQYF
TRBV18	TRBJ2-1	once	TRBD1	TGTGCCAGCTCACGACAGGGAGAGGTCAATGAGCAGTTCTTC	CASSRQGEVNEQFF
TRBV30	TRBJ2-3	-	TRBD1	TGTGCCTGGAAAAAGGGGGCACTGTGGGGGGATACGCAGTATTTT	CAWKKGALWGDTQYF
TRBV7-2	TRBJ2-7	-	TRBD2	TGTGCCAGCAGCGTTTCTAGCGGGACCTCCTACGAGCAGTACTTC	CASSVSSGTSYEQYF
TRBV5-1	TRBJ1-1	once	-	TGCGCCAGCAGCTCGGACATGAACACTGAAGCTTTCTTT	CASSSDMNTEAFF
TRBV20-1	TRBJ2-3	-	-	TGCAGTGCTAAGGGGACTGTCGCAGATACGCAGTATTTT	CSAKGTVADTQYF
TRBV7-8	TRBJ2-5	-	-	TGTGCCAGCAGCTCTAGCGCAACCCAAGAGACCCAGTACTTC	CASSSSATQETQYF
TRBV20-1	TRBJ2-1	-	TRBD2	TGCAGTGCTAGACCTAGCGGAAGGCCCTACAATGAGCAGTTCTTC	CSARPSGRPYNEQFF
TRBV11-1	TRBJ2-4	-	TRBD2	TGTGCCAGCAGCTTAGCGCCTCTGACTAGCGGGATTGGGTCCGCCAAAAACATTCAGTACTTC	CASSLAPLTSGIGSAKNIQYF
TRBV9	TRBJ1-1	-	TRBD1	TGTGCCAGCAGCAAAGGACAGGGGACTGAAGCTTTCTTT	CASSKGQGTEAFF
TRBV4-3	TRBJ1-1	-	-	TGCGCCAGCAGCCACCCCGAGTCCCGGGATTCCACTGAAGCTTTCTTT	CASSHPESRDSTEAFF
TRBV6-5	TRBJ2-3	-	-	TGTGCCAGCAGTTACCGACGAGAGTCAGATACGCAGTATTTT	CASSYRRESDTQYF
TRBV30	TRBJ2-1	-	TRBD2	TGTGCCGTTAGCGGGATCTCCTACAATGAGCAGTTCTTC	CAVSGISYNEQFF
TRBV30	TRBJ2-5	-	TRBD2	TGTGCCTGGAGTAGACTAGCGGGAGTAGAGACCCAGTACTTC	CAWSRLAGVETQYF
TRBV30	TRBJ1-1	once	-	TGTGCCTGGAGTCGGGGGGGCACTGAAGCTTTCTTT	CAWSRGGTEAFF
TRBV20-1	TRBJ2-7	-	-	TGCAGTGCTACCTCTCCCTACGAGCAGTACTTC	CSATSPYEQYF